These T cell receptor beta chains were read from a single sample in a study of T-cell memory formation after mild COVID-19. MiXCR, applied by TCRdb to the 5' RACE reads, yields one record per CDR3 protein. The table includes around 390,000 distinct CDR3 sequences, 15% to 20% detected once. Sequencing was carried out using PBMCs or a T cell subset sorted from them (not recorded which). The receptors originated from a man aged 18 to 29 who had mild COVID-19 (a few samples of this study predate the infection). Cell type and time point are not known. CDR3s include the opening cysteine and the closing phenylalanine or tryptophan. D genes are given only for firm matches. The listing skips clone size in some rows; elsewhere it reads once, few, many or a size class.

CDR3 DNA: TGTGCCAGCACCTTTACAGGGAATTCGAACACCGGGGAGCTGTTTTTT
CDR3 protein: CASTFTGNSNTGELFF
clone size: NA
V gene: TRBV28
D gene: NA
J gene: TRBJ2-2

CDR3 DNA: TGCGCCAGCAGCTTGGTTTCAGGGAGGGACACCCGGAACGAGCAGTACTTC
CDR3 protein: CASSLVSGRDTRNEQYF
clone size: few
V gene: TRBV5-1
D gene: NA
J gene: TRBJ2-7

CDR3 DNA: TGCGCCAGCAGCCAAGGGACCCTAGACAGGGCGGAAACCGGGGAGCTGTTTTTT
CDR3 protein: CASSQGTLDRAETGELFF
clone size: few
V gene: TRBV4-3
D gene: TRBD1
J gene: TRBJ2-2

CDR3 DNA: TGTGCCAGCAGTTTAGCCGCTTGGGCTAGCGGAGCAGATACTAGCACAGATACGCAGTATTTT
CDR3 protein: CASSLAAWASGADTSTDTQYF
clone size: NA
V gene: TRBV12-3/TRBV12-4
D gene: TRBD2
J gene: TRBJ2-3

CDR3 DNA: TGCGCCAGCAGCCAAGGTCAAGCTAACTATGGCTACACCTTC
CDR3 protein: CASSQGQANYGYTF
clone size: NA
V gene: TRBV4-3
D gene: NA
J gene: TRBJ1-2

CDR3 DNA: TGTGCCAGTAGTGTCATCTCAGGGGCCCAAGAGACCCAGTACTTC
CDR3 protein: CASSVISGAQETQYF
clone size: few
V gene: TRBV19
D gene: NA
J gene: TRBJ2-5

CDR3 DNA: TGTGCCAGCAGCCCGGAACTATTCGTCGGCACAGATACGCAGTATTTT
CDR3 protein: CASSPELFVGTDTQYF
clone size: NA
V gene: TRBV5-6
D gene: NA
J gene: TRBJ2-3

CDR3 DNA: TGTGCCAGCAGCTCCTACAGGGGGCAGCCCGGGGAGCTGTTTTTT
CDR3 protein: CASSSYRGQPGELFF
clone size: many
V gene: TRBV7-2
D gene: TRBD1
J gene: TRBJ2-2

CDR3 DNA: TGTGCCAGCAGCCCCGCGTACCACTCCTACAATGAGCAGTTCTTC
CDR3 protein: CASSPAYHSYNEQFF
clone size: NA
V gene: TRBV7-3
D gene: NA
J gene: TRBJ2-1

CDR3 DNA: TGCGCCAGCACCGTGGACGGGAACACTGAAGCTTTCTTT
CDR3 protein: CASTVDGNTEAFF
clone size: NA
V gene: TRBV5-1
D gene: NA
J gene: TRBJ1-1

CDR3 DNA: TGTGCCAGCAGGAGGCGGGCGGACAGGTATCATTTTGATGGCTACACCTTC
CDR3 protein: CASRRRADRYHFDGYTF
clone size: NA
V gene: TRBV2
D gene: TRBD1
J gene: TRBJ1-2

CDR3 DNA: TGTGCCAGCAGTTCCGCCGGGACAGTGATTCGGAGCGGCTACACCTTC
CDR3 protein: CASSSAGTVIRSGYTF
clone size: NA
V gene: TRBV6-5
D gene: TRBD1
J gene: TRBJ1-2

CDR3 DNA: TGTGCCAGCAGCGTACCCTCATATGGCTACACCTTC
CDR3 protein: CASSVPSYGYTF
clone size: few
V gene: TRBV9
D gene: NA
J gene: TRBJ1-2

CDR3 DNA: TGTGCCAGCAGCTTAGAAGGGACAGGGGGTGGAAACACCATATATTTT
CDR3 protein: CASSLEGTGGGNTIYF
clone size: NA
V gene: TRBV7-2
D gene: TRBD1
J gene: TRBJ1-3

CDR3 DNA: TGTGCCAGCGCAACACCGGGACAGACCTACGAGCAGTACTTC
CDR3 protein: CASATPGQTYEQYF
clone size: NA
V gene: TRBV27
D gene: TRBD1
J gene: TRBJ2-7

CDR3 DNA: TGCAGCGTTCTAACAGGGGGAGGGTCCGGGGAGCTGTTTTTT
CDR3 protein: CSVLTGGGSGELFF
clone size: NA
V gene: TRBV29-1
D gene: NA
J gene: TRBJ2-2

CDR3 DNA: TGTGCCAGCAGTGAAGCGGTGGGGATAGGGGACTATGGCTACACCTTC
CDR3 protein: CASSEAVGIGDYGYTF
clone size: NA
V gene: TRBV6-1
D gene: NA
J gene: TRBJ1-2

CDR3 DNA: TGTGCCAGCAAGAGGGAGCCCAACTCAGATACGCAGTATTTT
CDR3 protein: CASKREPNSDTQYF
clone size: NA
V gene: TRBV7-9
D gene: NA
J gene: TRBJ2-3

CDR3 DNA: TGTGCCAGCAGTGTACGGGGGGGAGGCACTGAAGCTTTCTTT
CDR3 protein: CASSVRGGGTEAFF
clone size: few
V gene: TRBV12-3/TRBV12-4
D gene: NA
J gene: TRBJ1-1

CDR3 DNA: TGTGCCAGCAGCTCGATTCCGGGACAGGGCCAATATGGCTACACCTTC
CDR3 protein: CASSSIPGQGQYGYTF
clone size: few
V gene: TRBV5-5
D gene: TRBD1
J gene: TRBJ1-2

CDR3 DNA: TGTGCCAGCAGTTTATTCGGGGGCGCCGACACTGAAGCTTTCTTT
CDR3 protein: CASSLFGGADTEAFF
clone size: NA
V gene: TRBV28
D gene: NA
J gene: TRBJ1-1

CDR3 DNA: TGCGCCAGCAGCCAACGGCGGGGGAGAAACAATGAGCAGTTCTTC
CDR3 protein: CASSQRRGRNNEQFF
clone size: many
V gene: TRBV4-1
D gene: TRBD2
J gene: TRBJ2-1

CDR3 DNA: TGTGCCACCCTGCGAGGGGCGAACACCGGGGAGCTGTTTTTT
CDR3 protein: CATLRGANTGELFF
clone size: many
V gene: TRBV15
D gene: NA
J gene: TRBJ2-2

CDR3 DNA: TGTGCCAGCAGTTACTTATGGGGGGCCTACAATGAGCAGTTCTTC
CDR3 protein: CASSYLWGAYNEQFF
clone size: NA
V gene: TRBV6-6
D gene: NA
J gene: TRBJ2-1

CDR3 DNA: TGCGCCAGCAGCAAAGGGGGTTCAGATACGCAGTATTTT
CDR3 protein: CASSKGGSDTQYF
clone size: NA
V gene: TRBV4-3
D gene: NA
J gene: TRBJ2-3

CDR3 DNA: TGTGCCAGCAGCTTAGGCGGGGTTAGCACAGATACGCAGTATTTT
CDR3 protein: CASSLGGVSTDTQYF
clone size: few
V gene: TRBV7-6
D gene: NA
J gene: TRBJ2-3

CDR3 DNA: TGTGCCAGCAGTGGCGCATATCGGACAGATACGCAGTATTTT
CDR3 protein: CASSGAYRTDTQYF
clone size: NA
V gene: TRBV28
D gene: NA
J gene: TRBJ2-3

CDR3 DNA: TGTGCCAGCACTCCGATGGGGTCCACAGATACGCAGTATTTT
CDR3 protein: CASTPMGSTDTQYF
clone size: few
V gene: TRBV2
D gene: NA
J gene: TRBJ2-3

CDR3 DNA: TGTGTTGAGCCTACGAACACCGGGGAGCTGTTTTTT
CDR3 protein: CVEPTNTGELFF
clone size: few
V gene: TRBV28
D gene: NA
J gene: TRBJ2-2

CDR3 DNA: TGTGCCAGCAAGGGGGACAGGGGTCCCGGGGAGCTGTTTTTT
CDR3 protein: CASKGDRGPGELFF
clone size: NA
V gene: TRBV12-3/TRBV12-4
D gene: TRBD1
J gene: TRBJ2-2

CDR3 DNA: TGTGCCAGCAGCACCGGACAGACGAGCATGAACACTGAAGCTTTCTTT
CDR3 protein: CASSTGQTSMNTEAFF
clone size: NA
V gene: TRBV5-5
D gene: NA
J gene: TRBJ1-1